The 27 T cell receptor beta chains reported below all come from one sample, sequenced in a study of molecular identifiers for immune sequencing clone quantification. TCRdb passed the PCR reads through MiXCR, listing each CDR3 protein once. Among around 13,000 distinct CDR3 sequences listed, roughly 15% were seen once. Sequenced: naive CD8+ T cells from blood, with Jurkat cell RNA spiked in. Subset specified: FACS-sorted CD8+CD4-CCR7+CD45RA+ naive T cells. The receptors originated from a human donor in good health. Some libraries in this study had Jurkat cell RNA spiked in.

This clonotype was counted ten times or more. This chain uses TRBV10-3 with TRBJ1-5; perhaps TRBD1 as D (6 bases). The CDR3 spans 18 residues. CDR1 is ENHRY, CDR2 SYGVKD, per germline. Trimming cost V 0 bases and J 7 bases, with 22 bases left between them. CDR3: CAISESSSGVGPWQPQHF. For the CDR3, the DNA is TGTGCCATCAGTGAGTCCTCCTCAGGGGTAGGGCCGTGGCAGCCCCAGCATTTT.

Of note for this clonotype: This may arise from a read error, as a much more abundant clone is one base away. The chain combines TRBV20-1 with TRBJ2-1; 7 nucleotides line up with TRBD2. CDR1 is DFQATT, CDR2 SNEGSKA, per germline (reference sequence). The trim removed 0 bases at V and 6 bases at J, leaving 14 bases unmatched. The CDR3 covers 17 residues. The CDR3 DNA sequence: TGCAGTGCTAGAGACCTGGGACTAACGGGAGTTGGCAATGAGCAGTTCTTC. Protein product: CSARDLGLTGVGNEQFF.

This clonotype was recorded at least ten times. The V and J genes are TRBV20-1 and TRBJ2-7; D assignment may be TRBD1 or TRBD2 (6 bases each). The V and J ends lost 0 bases and 3 bases respectively, with 18 bases between them. The CDR3 is 16 amino acids. Germline V gene data show CDR1 as DFQATT and CDR2 as SNEGSKA (reference sequence). CDR3: CSARDESGRGGYEQYF. The CDR3 DNA follows: TGCAGTGCTAGAGATGAGAGCGGCAGGGGAGGCTACGAGCAGTACTTC.

Judged by abundance, this clonotype is medium-sized (0.01 to 0.1%). The V and J genes are TRBV10-1 and TRBJ2-1; a possible D gene is TRBD2 (5 bases). The CDR3 spans 14 residues. V lost 6 bases to trimming and J lost 5 bases, with 14 bases between them. Germline loops: CDR1 WNHNN, CDR2 SYGVQD (reference sequence). The CDR3 DNA is TGCGCCAGCAGGACCCGGGAAATCAACAATGAGCAGTTCTTC. Protein sequence: CASRTREINNEQFF.

This clonotype was recorded at least ten times. The chain recombines TRBV5-5 with TRBJ2-5; D tentatively reads TRBD1 or TRBD2 (5 bases each). The CDR3 runs 16 residues. The germline V gene has CDR1 SGHKS and CDR2 YYEKEE (reference sequence). Trimming removed 4 bases at V and 4 bases at J, with 20 bases between. The CDR3 DNA follows: TGTGCCAGCAGCACATTACCGGGACGCACCACAGAGACCCAGTACTTC. Translating it yields CASSTLPGRTTETQYF.

This clonotype has a count of ten or more. This chain connects TRBV6-1 to TRBJ1-2, with D perhaps TRBD1 (5 bases). V dropped 8 bases and J dropped 4 bases, with 23 bases sitting between them. This CDR3 region has 16 residues. The germline gives CDR1 MNHNS, CDR2 SASEGT. CDR3 coding DNA: TGTGCCAGCGACTCATACATACTGACAGCCATCTATGGCTACACCTTC. Translating gives CASDSYILTAIYGYTF.

With respect to this clonotype: This sequence may be a read error, since a much larger clone differs from it by one base. The chain is built from TRBV6-4 and TRBJ2-7, with TRBD2 matching 12 bases. This CDR3 comprises 16 residues. After removal of 0 bases from V and 7 bases from J, the junction contained 7 bases not matched to a gene. Germline loops: CDR1 MRHNA, CDR2 SNTAGT. CDR3 protein: CASSDSRLAGASEQYF. CDR3 coding DNA: TGTGCCAGCAGTGACTCGAGACTAGCGGGAGCTAGTGAGCAGTACTTC.

Many counts were recorded for this clonotype. The rearrangement links TRBV7-6 to TRBJ2-1; D is uncertain. The length of the CDR3 is 13 residues. V lost 5 bases to trimming and J lost 9 bases, with 14 bases between them. CDR1 SGHVS and CDR2 FNYEAQ come from the germline V gene. DNA for the CDR3: TGTGCCAGCAGCCAGTACCTATCCGGTGAGCAGTTCTTC. This translates into CASSQYLSGEQFF.

By share of the sample, this clonotype is medium-sized. The chain carries TRBV5-1 and TRBJ2-1, with D perhaps given as TRBD1 or TRBD2 (5 bases each). Trimming removed 0 bases at V and 8 bases at J, with 12 bases between. CDR3 length: 14 amino acids. Germline loops: CDR1 SGHRS, CDR2 YFSETQ. The CDR3 protein is CASSLAGTLDEQFF. In nucleotides, the CDR3 is TGCGCCAGCAGCTTGGCCGGGACGCTCGATGAGCAGTTCTTC.

This clonotype was seen at least ten times. Sequence at one end of the junction differs from germline and may be a read error. The chain employs TRBV19 and TRBJ2-2; D possibly corresponds to TRBD1 (5 bases). The CDR3 is 14 amino acids. Germline values: CDR1 LNHDA, CDR2 SQIVND (reference sequence). The CDR3 DNA reads TGTGCCAGTTCGTGGACAACCAACACAGGGGAGCTGTTTTTT. Amino acids: CASSWTTNTGELFF.

Sample share makes this clonotype medium-sized. This chain joins TRBV19 and TRBJ2-5, with 10 bases identical to TRBD2. Germline V gene data show CDR1 as LNHDA and CDR2 as SQIVND (reference sequence). This CDR3 has 14 residues. After removal of 6 bases from V and 4 bases from J, the junction contained 5 bases not matched to a gene. The DNA of the CDR3 is TGTGCCAGTAGGAGCGGGAGGGCACTAGAGACCCAGTACTTC. It is translated as CASRSGRALETQYF.

A word on this clonotype: A much larger clone sits a single nucleotide away, making a read error possible. Here the CDR3 DNA reads TGCGCCAGCGCACAGGGAGTCTCCTGCGAGCAGTACTTC. Protein sequence: CASAQGVSCEQYF. The chain uses TRBV4-3 and TRBJ2-7, with D perhaps TRBD1 (6 bases). The germline gives CDR1 LGHNA, CDR2 YSLEER. The CDR3 length is 13 residues.

This clonotype is labeled as medium-sized. The chain has TRBV20-1 and TRBJ2-3; the match to TRBD2 covers 14 bases. CDR3 size: 16 residues. CDR1 DFQATT and CDR2 SNEGSKA come from the germline V gene (reference sequence). The ends lost 4 bases at V and 5 bases at J; junction bases unmatched: 8. CDR3 coding DNA: TGCAGTGCTAAAGGGACTAGCGGGAGCTTTGTAGATACGCAGTATTTT. The encoded protein is CSAKGTSGSFVDTQYF.

About this clonotype itself: A much larger clone differs by one base, so this may be a read error. The chain carries TRBV5-1 and TRBJ2-7; no firm D call. V was pared by 4 bases and J by 3 bases, with 11 bases between. The CDR3 sequence is 13 residues long. Germline assignment: CDR1 SGHRS and CDR2 YFSETQ. The CDR3 protein is CASSPGPFYEQYF. CDR3 sequence (DNA): TGCGCCAGCAGCCCTGGACCTTTCTACGAGCAGTACTTC.

There are many counts of this clonotype. The chain carries TRBV12-3 or TRBV12-4 and TRBJ2-7; D is unclear. The V end lost 6 bases, the J end lost 5 bases, and 8 bases lay between the germline ends. This CDR3 comprises 11 residues. CDR3 sequence: CASSFTHEQYF. In DNA form, the CDR3 reads TGTGCCAGCAGCTTTACCCACGAGCAGTACTTC.

About this clonotype: A clone one base away is much larger, so this may be a read error. The rearrangement uses TRBV20-1 and TRBJ2-7; tentatively, D is TRBD1 or TRBD2 (6 bases each). CDR1 and CDR2 from the germline V gene are DFQATT and SNEGSKA (reference sequence). The CDR3 contains 12 residues. CDR3 sequence (DNA): TGCGGTGCACGAGGGGGGACAAGCGAGCAGTACTTC. Translating it yields CGARGGTSEQYF.

This clonotype was picked up a small number of times. One base away lies a much larger clone, so this may be a sequencing read error. It is likely a read error, because the conserved phenylalanine at the end of the CDR3 is missing. The V gene is TRBV19, the J gene TRBJ1-5, with TRBD1 matching over 9 bases. V lost 5 bases to trimming and J lost 1 base; unmatched junction nucleotides: 12. The CDR3 sequence is 18 residues long. Germline loops: CDR1 LNHDA, CDR2 SQIVND (reference sequence). This chain's CDR3 is CASSDHPSGTGSNQPQHL. The CDR3 nucleotides read TGTGCCAGTAGTGACCACCCTTCTGGGACAGGGAGCAATCAGCCCCAGCATCTT.

This clonotype was seen ten or more times. V and J are TRBV6-2 or TRBV6-3 and TRBJ2-1; D remains ambiguous. CDR1 and CDR2 from the germline V gene are MNHEY and SVGEGT. Trimming pared 2 bases from V and 8 bases from J, leaving 19 bases between. The CDR3 has 16 amino acids. CDR3 nucleotides: TGTGCCAGCAGTTACCCCACTGGGCAGGCTCGGGATGAGCAGTTCTTC. This translates into CASSYPTGQARDEQFF.

In this sample, this clonotype turned up many times. The chain uses TRBV11-2 and TRBJ1-1; 8 bases line up with TRBD1. The V gene's germline CDR1 is SGHAT and CDR2 FQNNGV. V lost 4 bases to trimming and J lost 5 bases; unmatched junction nucleotides: 12. This CDR3 comprises 16 residues. In nucleotides, the CDR3 is TGTGCCAGCAGCTCCCCACAGGGGGTAAGTGGAACTGAAGCTTTCTTT. Its protein is CASSSPQGVSGTEAFF.

This clonotype was found a few times. The conserved closing phenylalanine or tryptophan is absent in this CDR3, likely reflecting a read error. CDR3 nucleotides: TGTGCCAGCAGCCGCCAGGGGTACAGTGGCGCTAACTATGGCTACACCCTC. Amino acids: CASSRQGYSGANYGYTL. This chain joins TRBV3-1 and TRBJ1-2, with D possibly being TRBD1 (6 bases). Germline V lookup: CDR1 LGHDT, CDR2 YNNKEL (reference sequence). Trimming shortened V by 4 bases and J by 0 bases, and 18 bases separated the two germline ends. There are 17 residues in the CDR3.

Comments on this clonotype: This sequence may be a read error, since a much larger clone differs from it by one base. Since the CDR3 does not end with the conserved phenylalanine or tryptophan, this likely comes from a read error. The chain combines TRBV7-3 with TRBJ2-1; 7 nucleotides match TRBD2. Trimming took 1 base from V and 3 from J; bases not matched to a gene: 3. Germline V gene data show CDR1 as SGHTA and CDR2 as FQGTGA. The CDR3 contains 15 residues. Here the CDR3 DNA reads TGTGCCAGCAGCTTAAACGCGGGGGACTACAATGAGCAGTTCATC. Translation gives CASSLNAGDYNEQFI.

The genes are TRBV27 and TRBJ2-1, with 7 bases matching TRBD2. Germline CDR1 is MNHEY and CDR2 is SMNVEV (reference sequence). V gave up 11 bases and J gave up 5 bases; unmatched junction bases: 12. The CDR3 sequence is 14 residues long. The CDR3 DNA reads as TGTGCCGAAAGGCGGAGCGGGGAGGACAATGAGCAGTTCTTC. The encoded protein is CAERRSGEDNEQFF.

This clonotype has more than one count but fewer than ten. The chain recombines TRBV9 with TRBJ2-5; the D is unclear. Germline values: CDR1 SGDLS, CDR2 YYNGEE. Between the trimmed V and J ends, which lost 0 bases and 4 bases, there was a span of 7 bases. CDR3 length: 13 amino acids. The CDR3 DNA is TGTGCCAGCAGCGTAGCAGCTCGAGAGACCCAGTACTTC. Its translation is CASSVAARETQYF.

This clonotype was detected many times. The chain links TRBV7-9 to TRBJ2-7; a weak D match, TRBD2 (5 bases). This CDR3 contains 17 residues. Germline values: CDR1 SEHNR, CDR2 FQNEAQ (reference sequence). Trimming removed 3 bases at V and 0 bases at J, with 18 bases between. The CDR3 here is CASSFFPTFGSSYEQYF. The CDR3 DNA sequence: TGTGCCAGCAGCTTTTTTCCCACCTTTGGGAGCTCCTACGAGCAGTACTTC. The full variable domain, completed using reference TRBV7-9 and TRBJ2-7, is DTGVSQNPRHKITKRGQNVTFRCDPISEHNRLYWYRQTLGQGPEFLTYFQNEAQLEKSRLLSDRFSAERPKGSFSTLEIQRTEQGDSAMYLCASSFFPTFGSSYEQYFGPGTRLTVT.

Many counts were recorded for this clonotype. The chain has TRBV3-1 and TRBJ2-1, with TRBD2 as a possible D gene (6 bases). This CDR3 spans 17 amino acids. Germline V gene lookup returns CDR1 LGHDT and CDR2 YNNKEL (reference sequence). V was cut by 0 bases and J by 2 bases, with 14 bases left in between. The chain's CDR3 is CASSQESSRGAYNEQFF. CDR3 nucleotides: TGTGCCAGCAGCCAAGAGAGTTCGCGGGGCGCCTACAATGAGCAGTTCTTC.

This clonotype qualifies as medium-sized. The rearrangement links TRBV5-1 to TRBJ1-4, with a tentative D call TRBD1 (5 bases). Per the germline V gene, CDR1 is SGHRS and CDR2 is YFSETQ. The CDR3 length is 23 residues. V shed 3 bases and J shed 0 bases, with 33 bases lying between them. CDR3 sequence reads: CASSSNPGPLSVAVFATNEKLFF. The CDR3 bases are TGCGCCAGCAGCTCTAACCCAGGGCCCTTGTCGGTAGCCGTATTTGCAACTAATGAAAAACTGTTTTTT.

Comments on this clonotype: Just one base apart from a much larger clone, this may be a read error. This chain links TRBV19 with TRBJ2-1; unclear D gene. Germline CDR1 and CDR2: LNHDA and SQIVND (reference sequence). This CDR3 has 13 amino acids. Between the trimmed V and J ends, which lost 3 bases and 10 bases, there was a span of 13 bases. In nucleotides, the CDR3 is TGTGCCAGTAGTATGGCCCCCCGAGGAGAGCAGTTCTTC. Translated: CASSMAPRGEQFF. Based on the CDR3 plus reference TRBV19 and TRBJ2-1, the full variable domain is DGGITQSPKYLFRKEGQNVTLSCEQNLNHDAMYWYRQDPGQGLRLIYYSQIVNDFQKGDIAEGYSVSREKKESFPLTVTSAQKNPTAFYLCASSMAPRGEQFFGPGTRLTVL.